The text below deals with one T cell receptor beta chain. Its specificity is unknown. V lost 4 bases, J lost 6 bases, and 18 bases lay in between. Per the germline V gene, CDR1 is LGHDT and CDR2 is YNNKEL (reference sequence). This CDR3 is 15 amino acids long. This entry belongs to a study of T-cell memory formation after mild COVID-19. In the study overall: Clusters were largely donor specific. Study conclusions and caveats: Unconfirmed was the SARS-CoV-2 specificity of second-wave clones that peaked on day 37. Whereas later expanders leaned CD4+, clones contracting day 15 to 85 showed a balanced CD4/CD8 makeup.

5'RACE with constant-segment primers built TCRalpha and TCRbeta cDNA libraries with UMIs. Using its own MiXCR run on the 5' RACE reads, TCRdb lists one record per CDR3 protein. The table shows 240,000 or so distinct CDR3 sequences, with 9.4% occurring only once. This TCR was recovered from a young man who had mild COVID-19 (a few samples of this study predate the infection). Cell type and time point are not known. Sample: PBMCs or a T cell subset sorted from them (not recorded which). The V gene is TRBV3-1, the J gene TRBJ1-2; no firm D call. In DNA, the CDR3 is TGTGCCAGCAGCCTACTCTCTGGCGGTCTCCATGGCTACACCTTC. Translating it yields CASSLLSGGLHGYTF.